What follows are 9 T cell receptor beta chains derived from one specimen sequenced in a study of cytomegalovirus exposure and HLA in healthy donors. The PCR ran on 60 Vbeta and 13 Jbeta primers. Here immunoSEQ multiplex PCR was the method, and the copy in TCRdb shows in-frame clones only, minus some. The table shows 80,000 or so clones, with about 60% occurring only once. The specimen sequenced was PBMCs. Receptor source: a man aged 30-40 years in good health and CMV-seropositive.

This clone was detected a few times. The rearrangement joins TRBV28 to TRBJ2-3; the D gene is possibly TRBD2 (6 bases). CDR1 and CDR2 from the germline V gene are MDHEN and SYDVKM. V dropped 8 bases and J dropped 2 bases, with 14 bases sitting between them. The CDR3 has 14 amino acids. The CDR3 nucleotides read TGTGCCAGCGCGACTAGGCCCTACACAGATACGCAGTATTTT. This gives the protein CASATRPYTDTQYF.

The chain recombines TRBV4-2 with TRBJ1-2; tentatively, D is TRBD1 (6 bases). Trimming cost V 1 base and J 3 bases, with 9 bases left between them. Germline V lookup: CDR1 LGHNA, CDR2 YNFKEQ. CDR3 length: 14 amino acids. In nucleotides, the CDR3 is TGTGCCAGCAGCCAAGGGAACAGGGACTATGGCTACACCTTC. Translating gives CASSQGNRDYGYTF.

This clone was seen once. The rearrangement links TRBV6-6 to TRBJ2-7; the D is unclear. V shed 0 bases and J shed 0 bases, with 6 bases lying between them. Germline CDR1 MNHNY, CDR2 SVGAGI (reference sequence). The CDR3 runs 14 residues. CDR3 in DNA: TGTGCCAGCAGTTACTCTCCGGGCTCCTACGAGCAGTACTTC. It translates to CASSYSPGSYEQYF.

The CDR3 DNA sequence: TGTGCCAGCAGCTTACAGGGTGCCGGGGCCAACGTCCTGACTTTC. It encodes CASSLQGAGANVLTF. The chain couples TRBV7-6 to TRBJ2-6; tentative D call: TRBD1 (5 bases). V shed 2 bases and J shed 4 bases, with 9 bases lying between them. The CDR3 contains 15 residues. Per germline, CDR1 SGHVS and CDR2 FNYEAQ. Full variable domain (rest looked up from reference TRBV7-6 and TRBJ2-6): GAGVSQSPRYKVTKRGQDVALRCDPISGHVSLYWYRQALGQGPEFLTYFNYEAQQDKSGLPNDRFSAERPEGSISTLTIQRTEQRDSAMYRCASSLQGAGANVLTFGAGSRLTVL.

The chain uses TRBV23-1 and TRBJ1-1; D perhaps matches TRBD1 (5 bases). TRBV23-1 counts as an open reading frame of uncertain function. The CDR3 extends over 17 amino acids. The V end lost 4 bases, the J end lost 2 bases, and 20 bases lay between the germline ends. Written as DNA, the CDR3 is TGCGCCAGCAGTCCTCGGACACCCCCTTGGCCAAACACTGAAGCTTTCTTT. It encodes CASSPRTPPWPNTEAFF.

DNA for the CDR3: TGTGCCAGCAGCGTAGGCCCTTCGGGAAGCTCTGGAAACACCATATATTTT. It codes for CASSVGPSGSSGNTIYF. J is TRBJ1-3 and V is TRBV9; D is undetermined. The germline CDR1 and CDR2 sequences are SGDLS and YYNGEE. CDR3 length equals 17 residues. V lost 0 bases to trimming and J lost 0 bases, with 13 bases between them.

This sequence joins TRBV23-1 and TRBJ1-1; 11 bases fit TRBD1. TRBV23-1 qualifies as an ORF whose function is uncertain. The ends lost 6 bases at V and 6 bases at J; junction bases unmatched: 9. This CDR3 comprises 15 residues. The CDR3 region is CASRPSGQGGSEAFF. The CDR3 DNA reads TGCGCCAGCAGACCGTCGGGACAGGGGGGTTCTGAAGCTTTCTTT.

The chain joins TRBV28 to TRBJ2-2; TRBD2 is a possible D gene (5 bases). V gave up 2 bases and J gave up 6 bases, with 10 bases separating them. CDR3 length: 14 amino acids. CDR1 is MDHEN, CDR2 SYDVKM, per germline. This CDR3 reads CASSLRTLAGELFF. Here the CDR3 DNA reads TGTGCCAGCAGTTTACGGACTCTTGCCGGGGAGCTGTTTTTT.

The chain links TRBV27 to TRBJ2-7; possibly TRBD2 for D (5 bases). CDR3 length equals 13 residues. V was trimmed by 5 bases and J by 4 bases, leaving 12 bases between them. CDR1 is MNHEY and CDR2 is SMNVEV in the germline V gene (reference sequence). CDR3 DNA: TGTGCCAGCAGTCCCGCCAGGACTTACGAGCAGTACTTC. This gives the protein CASSPARTYEQYF.